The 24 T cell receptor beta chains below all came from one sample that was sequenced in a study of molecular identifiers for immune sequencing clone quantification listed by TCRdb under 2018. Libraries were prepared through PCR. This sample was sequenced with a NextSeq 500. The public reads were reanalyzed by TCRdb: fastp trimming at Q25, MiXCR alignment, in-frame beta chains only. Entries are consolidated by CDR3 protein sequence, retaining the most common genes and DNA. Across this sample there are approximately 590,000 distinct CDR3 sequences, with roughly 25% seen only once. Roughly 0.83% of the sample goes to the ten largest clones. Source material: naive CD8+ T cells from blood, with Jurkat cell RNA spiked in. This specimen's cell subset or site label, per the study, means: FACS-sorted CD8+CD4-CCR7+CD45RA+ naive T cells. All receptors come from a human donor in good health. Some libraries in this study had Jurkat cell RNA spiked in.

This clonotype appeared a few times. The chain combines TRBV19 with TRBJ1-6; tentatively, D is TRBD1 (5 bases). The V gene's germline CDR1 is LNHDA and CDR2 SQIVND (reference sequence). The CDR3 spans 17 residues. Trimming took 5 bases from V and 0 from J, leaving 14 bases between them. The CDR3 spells CASSLQDMRSYNSPLHF. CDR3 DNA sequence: TGTGCCAGTAGTTTACAGGACATGCGCTCCTATAATTCACCCCTCCACTTT.

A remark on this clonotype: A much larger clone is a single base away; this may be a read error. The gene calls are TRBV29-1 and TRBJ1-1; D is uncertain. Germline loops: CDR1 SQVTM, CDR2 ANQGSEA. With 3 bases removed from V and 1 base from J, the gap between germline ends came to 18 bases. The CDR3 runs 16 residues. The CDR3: CSVEDPTDVTNTEAFF. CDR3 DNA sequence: TGCAGCGTTGAGGACCCAACCGACGTCACGAACACTGAAGCTTTCTTT.

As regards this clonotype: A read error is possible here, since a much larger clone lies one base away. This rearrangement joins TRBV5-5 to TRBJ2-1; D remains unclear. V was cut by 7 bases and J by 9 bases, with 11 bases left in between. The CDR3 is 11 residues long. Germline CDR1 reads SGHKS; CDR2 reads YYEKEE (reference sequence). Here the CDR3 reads CASGLIGEQFF. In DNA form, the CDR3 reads TGTGCCAGCGGCCTGATCGGTGAGCAGTTCTTC.

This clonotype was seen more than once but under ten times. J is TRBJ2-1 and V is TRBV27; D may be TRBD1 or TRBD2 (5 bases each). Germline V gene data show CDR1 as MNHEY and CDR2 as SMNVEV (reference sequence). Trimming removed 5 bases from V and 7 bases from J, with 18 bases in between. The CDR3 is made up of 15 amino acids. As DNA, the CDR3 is TGTGCCAGCAGTCTGGGGACGGCAGGCGTTAATGAGCAGTTCTTC. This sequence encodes CASSLGTAGVNEQFF.

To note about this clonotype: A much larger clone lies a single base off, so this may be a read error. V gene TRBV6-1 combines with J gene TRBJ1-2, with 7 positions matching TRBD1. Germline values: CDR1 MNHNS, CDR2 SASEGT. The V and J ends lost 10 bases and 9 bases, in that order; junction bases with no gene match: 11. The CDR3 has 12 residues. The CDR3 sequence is CATGRGMNCYTF. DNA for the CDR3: TGTGCCACGGGCAGGGGGATGAATTGCTACACCTTC.

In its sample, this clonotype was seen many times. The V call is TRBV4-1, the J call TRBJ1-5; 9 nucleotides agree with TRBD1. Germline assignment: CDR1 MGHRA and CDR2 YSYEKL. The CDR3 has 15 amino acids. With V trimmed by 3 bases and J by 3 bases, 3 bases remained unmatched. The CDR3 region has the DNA TGCGCCAGCAGCCACGTACAGGGGGCCAATCAGCCCCAGCATTTT. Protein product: CASSHVQGANQPQHF.

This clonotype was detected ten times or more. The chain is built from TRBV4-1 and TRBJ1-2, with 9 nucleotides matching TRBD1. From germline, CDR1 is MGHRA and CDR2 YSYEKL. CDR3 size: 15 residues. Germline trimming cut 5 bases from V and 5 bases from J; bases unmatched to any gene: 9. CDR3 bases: TGCGCCAGCAGCTACGGACAGGGGACGGTTTATGGCTACACCTTC. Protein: CASSYGQGTVYGYTF.

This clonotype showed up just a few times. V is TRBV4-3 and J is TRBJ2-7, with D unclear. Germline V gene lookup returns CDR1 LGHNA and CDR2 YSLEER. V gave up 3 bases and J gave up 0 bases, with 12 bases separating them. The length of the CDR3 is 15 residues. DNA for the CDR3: TGCGCCAGCAGCCACCGACTCGAGAGCTCCTACGAGCAGTACTTC. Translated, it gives CASSHRLESSYEQYF.

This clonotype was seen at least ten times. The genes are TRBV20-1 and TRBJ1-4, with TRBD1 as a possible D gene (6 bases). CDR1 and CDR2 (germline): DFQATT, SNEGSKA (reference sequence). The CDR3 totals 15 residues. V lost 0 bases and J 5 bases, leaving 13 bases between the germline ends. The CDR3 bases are TGCAGTGCTAGAGATCTCCAGGGGACGAATGAAAAACTGTTTTTT. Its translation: CSARDLQGTNEKLFF.

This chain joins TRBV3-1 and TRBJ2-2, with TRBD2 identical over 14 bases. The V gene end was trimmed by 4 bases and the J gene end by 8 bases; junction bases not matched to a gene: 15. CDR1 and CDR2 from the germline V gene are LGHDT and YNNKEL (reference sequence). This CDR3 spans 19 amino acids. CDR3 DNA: TGTGCCAGCAGCCTGACCCGACTAGCGGGGGGGCCGTGGCCAGGGGAGCTGTTTTTT. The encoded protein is CASSLTRLAGGPWPGELFF.

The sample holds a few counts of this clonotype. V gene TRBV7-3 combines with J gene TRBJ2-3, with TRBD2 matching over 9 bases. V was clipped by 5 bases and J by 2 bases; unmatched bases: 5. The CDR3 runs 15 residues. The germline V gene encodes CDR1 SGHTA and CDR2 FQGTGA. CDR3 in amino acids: CASSLGLAITDTQYF. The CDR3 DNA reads TGTGCCAGCAGCCTAGGACTAGCGATCACAGATACGCAGTATTTT. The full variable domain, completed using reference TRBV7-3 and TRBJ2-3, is GAGVSQTPSNKVTEKGKYVELRCDPISGHTALYWYRQSLGQGPEFLIYFQGTGAADDSGLPNDRFFAVRPEGSVSTLKIQRTERGDSAVYLCASSLGLAITDTQYFGPGTRLTVL.

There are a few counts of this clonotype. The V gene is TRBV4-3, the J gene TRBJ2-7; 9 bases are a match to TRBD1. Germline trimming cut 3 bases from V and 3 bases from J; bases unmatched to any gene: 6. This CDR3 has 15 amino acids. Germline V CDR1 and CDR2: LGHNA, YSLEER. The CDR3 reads CASSQDRQGDYEQYF. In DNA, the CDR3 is TGCGCCAGCAGCCAGGACCGACAGGGGGACTACGAGCAGTACTTC.

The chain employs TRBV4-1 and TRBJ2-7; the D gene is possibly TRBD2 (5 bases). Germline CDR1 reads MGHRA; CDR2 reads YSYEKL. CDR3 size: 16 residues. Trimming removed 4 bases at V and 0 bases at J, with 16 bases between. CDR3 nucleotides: TGCGCCAGCAGCCGCTATCCGACCGGGGTCTCCTACGAGCAGTACTTC. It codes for CASSRYPTGVSYEQYF.

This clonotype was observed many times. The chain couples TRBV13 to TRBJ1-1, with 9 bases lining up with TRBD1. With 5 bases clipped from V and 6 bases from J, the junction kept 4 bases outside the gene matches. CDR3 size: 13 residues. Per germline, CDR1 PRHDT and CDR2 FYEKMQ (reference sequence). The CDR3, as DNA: TGTGCCAGCAGCCGTACAGGGGGCCCTGAAGCTTTCTTT. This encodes CASSRTGGPEAFF.

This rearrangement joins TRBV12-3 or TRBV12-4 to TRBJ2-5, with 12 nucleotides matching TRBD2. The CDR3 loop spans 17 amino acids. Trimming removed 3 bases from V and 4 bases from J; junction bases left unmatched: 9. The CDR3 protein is CASSFSLAGGVVETQYF. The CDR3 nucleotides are TGTGCCAGCAGTTTCTCGCTAGCGGGGGGGGTTGTAGAGACCCAGTACTTC.

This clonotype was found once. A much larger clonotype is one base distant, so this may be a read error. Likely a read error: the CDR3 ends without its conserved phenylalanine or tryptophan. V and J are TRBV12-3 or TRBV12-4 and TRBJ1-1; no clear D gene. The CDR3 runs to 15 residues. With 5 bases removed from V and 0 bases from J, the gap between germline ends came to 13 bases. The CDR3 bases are TGTGCCAGCAGTCCCACATCTCTTATGAACACTGAAGCTTTCCTT. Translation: CASSPTSLMNTEAFL.

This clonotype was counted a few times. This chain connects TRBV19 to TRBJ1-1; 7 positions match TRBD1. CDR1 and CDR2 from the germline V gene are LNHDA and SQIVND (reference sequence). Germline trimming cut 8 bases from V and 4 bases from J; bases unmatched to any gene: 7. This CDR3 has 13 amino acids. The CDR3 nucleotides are TGTGCCAGTGGCCAGGGGGTCGTCACTGAAGCTTTCTTT. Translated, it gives CASGQGVVTEAFF.

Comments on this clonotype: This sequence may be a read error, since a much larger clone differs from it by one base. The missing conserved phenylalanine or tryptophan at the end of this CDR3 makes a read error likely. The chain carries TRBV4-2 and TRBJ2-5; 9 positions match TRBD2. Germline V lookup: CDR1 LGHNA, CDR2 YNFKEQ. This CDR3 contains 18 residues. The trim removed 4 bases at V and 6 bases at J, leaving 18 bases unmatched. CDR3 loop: CASSLATSGKYRRKTQYL. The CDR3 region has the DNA TGTGCCAGCAGCCTCGCGACTAGCGGAAAATACCGTCGAAAGACCCAGTACCTC.

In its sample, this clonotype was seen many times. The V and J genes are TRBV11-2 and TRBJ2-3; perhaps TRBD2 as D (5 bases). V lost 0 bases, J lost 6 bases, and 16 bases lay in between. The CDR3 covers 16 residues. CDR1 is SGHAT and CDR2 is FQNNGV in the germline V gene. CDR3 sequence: CASSLDRSHTGDTQYF. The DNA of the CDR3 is TGTGCCAGCAGCTTAGATCGAAGTCACACGGGGGATACGCAGTATTTT.

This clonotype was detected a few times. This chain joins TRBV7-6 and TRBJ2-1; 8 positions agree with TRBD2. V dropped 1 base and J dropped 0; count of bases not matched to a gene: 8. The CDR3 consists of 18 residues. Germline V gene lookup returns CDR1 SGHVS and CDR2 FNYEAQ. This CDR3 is CASSLDFSGISSYNEQFF. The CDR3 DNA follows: TGTGCCAGCAGCTTAGATTTTAGCGGGATCAGCTCCTACAATGAGCAGTTCTTC. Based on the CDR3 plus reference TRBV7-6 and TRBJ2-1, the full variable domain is GAGVSQSPRYKVTKRGQDVALRCDPISGHVSLYWYRQALGQGPEFLTYFNYEAQQDKSGLPNDRFSAERPEGSISTLTIQRTEQRDSAMYRCASSLDFSGISSYNEQFFGPGTRLTVL.

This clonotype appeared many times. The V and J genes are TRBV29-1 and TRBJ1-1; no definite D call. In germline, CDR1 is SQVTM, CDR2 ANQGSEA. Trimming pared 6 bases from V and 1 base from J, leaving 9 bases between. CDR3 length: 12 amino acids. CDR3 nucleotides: TGCAGCGTCCGGACCTCGAACACTGAAGCTTTCTTT. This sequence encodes CSVRTSNTEAFF.

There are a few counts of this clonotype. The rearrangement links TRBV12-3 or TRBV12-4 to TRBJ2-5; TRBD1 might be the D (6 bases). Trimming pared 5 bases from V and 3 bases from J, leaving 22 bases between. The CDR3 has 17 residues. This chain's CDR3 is CASSPTQQGAFEETQYF. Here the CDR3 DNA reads TGTGCCAGCAGTCCCACTCAACAGGGTGCGTTCGAAGAGACCCAGTACTTC.

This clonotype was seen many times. In DNA, the CDR3 is TGTGCCAGCAGCTTTATGGAAACTGAAGCTTTCTTT. It encodes CASSFMETEAFF. The chain uses TRBV5-5 and TRBJ1-1; D unclear. Germline CDR1 reads SGHKS; CDR2 reads YYEKEE (reference sequence). There are 12 residues in the CDR3. Deletions cut 2 bases from V and 5 bases from J, with 7 bases between.

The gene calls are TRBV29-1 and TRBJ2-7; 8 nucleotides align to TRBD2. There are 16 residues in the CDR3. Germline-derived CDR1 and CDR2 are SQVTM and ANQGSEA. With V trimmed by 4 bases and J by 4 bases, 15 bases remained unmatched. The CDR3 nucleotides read TGCAGCGTTGTCGGGTTAGCGGGAACAACTCCTTACGAGCAGTACTTC. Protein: CSVVGLAGTTPYEQYF.